The 21 T cell receptor beta chains below come from one sample, sequenced in a study of blood T cell repertoires in COVID-19. Data came from immunoSEQ multiplex PCR; TCRdb stores just in-frame clones and leaves some out. The table lists about 81,000 clones, 91% of them singletons. The specimen was peripheral blood. These receptors were collected from a woman aged 50 to 60 in a cohort sampled during active COVID-19.

V usage is TRBV11-3 and J usage is TRBJ2-7, with D perhaps TRBD1 (6 bases). The length of the CDR3 is 14 residues. V dropped 5 bases and J dropped 2 bases, with 13 bases sitting between them. Germline loops: CDR1 SGHNT, CDR2 YENEEA. The CDR3 sequence is CASSIPGQAYEQYF. For the CDR3, the DNA is TGTGCCAGCAGCATTCCGGGACAAGCCTACGAGCAGTACTTC.

V gene TRBV3-1 (or the pseudogene TRBV3-2) combines with J gene TRBJ2-1; no firm D call. Trimming removed 1 base from V and 0 bases from J, with 16 bases in between. Germline CDR1 is LGHDT and CDR2 is YNNKEL (reference sequence). CDR3 length: 18 residues. The CDR3, as DNA: TGTGCCAGCAGCCAAGTATGGCCCAGCCGGAGCTCCTACAATGAGCAGTTCTTC. It encodes CASSQVWPSRSSYNEQFF.

This rearrangement joins TRBV7-2 to TRBJ1-4; D uncertain. Germline V lookup: CDR1 SGHTA, CDR2 FQGNSA. This CDR3 comprises 16 residues. The V gene lost 2 bases and the J gene lost 3 bases, with 13 bases spanning the gap. The CDR3 here is CASSLNQRQANEKLFF. CDR3 bases: TGTGCCAGCAGCTTAAACCAAAGGCAGGCTAATGAAAAACTGTTTTTT.

This clone was counted only a few times. CDR3 sequence reads: CASSSDTANQPQHF. The CDR3 nucleotides are TGTGCCAGCAGCTCCGACACGGCCAATCAGCCCCAGCATTTT. This chain joins TRBV7-9 and TRBJ1-5; unclear D gene. CDR3 size: 14 residues. Germline V gene lookup returns CDR1 SEHNR and CDR2 FQNEAQ (reference sequence). Trimming took off 4 bases at V and 3 bases at J, with 10 bases between the two ends.

Here the CDR3 DNA reads TGTGCCAGCAGCGGGGGACAGGGCCTCACCGGGGAGCTGTTTTTT. It yields the protein CASSGGQGLTGELFF. The chain has TRBV7-2 and TRBJ2-2, with TRBD1 matching over 9 bases. Germline CDR1 SGHTA, CDR2 FQGNSA. This CDR3 has 15 residues. The V segment lost 5 bases and the J segment 4 bases; nucleotides outside the gene matches: 5.

The chain couples TRBV11-2 to TRBJ2-7; 10 bases agree with TRBD1. The CDR3 has 14 amino acids. V trimming: 5 bases; J trimming: 2 bases; junction bases outside the gene matches: 3. From germline, CDR1 is SGHAT and CDR2 FQNNGV. The CDR3 here is CASSRTGGPYEQYF. In DNA form, the CDR3 reads TGTGCCAGCAGCCGGACAGGGGGGCCCTACGAGCAGTACTTC. The full variable domain, in which reference TRBV11-2 and TRBJ2-7 provide the parts outside the CDR3, is EAGVAQSPRYKIIEKRQSVAFWCNPISGHATLYWYQQILGQGPKLLIQFQNNGVVDDSQLPKDRFSAERLKGVDSTLKIQPAKLEDSAVYLCASSRTGGPYEQYFGPGTRLTVT.

The chain recombines TRBV6-6 with TRBJ2-7, with 8 bases fitting TRBD1. Germline-derived CDR1 and CDR2 are MNHNY and SVGAGI (reference sequence). J gave up 2 bases and V 6 bases, and 6 bases lay outside the gene matches. This CDR3 spans 14 amino acids. The CDR3 DNA reads TGTGCCAGCAGCTTGGACAGGGCAGCCTACGAGCAGTACTTC. This encodes CASSLDRAAYEQYF.

This chain uses TRBV11-2 with TRBJ2-7; D is uncertain. Trimming took 1 base from V and 3 from J, leaving 7 bases between them. CDR1 and CDR2 (germline): SGHAT, FQNNGV. CDR3 length equals 13 residues. CDR3 residues: CASSLASGYEQYF. DNA for the CDR3: TGTGCCAGCAGCTTAGCCTCCGGCTACGAGCAGTACTTC.

V is TRBV5-1 and J is TRBJ2-2, with D perhaps matching TRBD2 (5 bases). The V gene's germline CDR1 is SGHRS and CDR2 YFSETQ. This CDR3 region has 15 residues. V gave up 5 bases and J gave up 2 bases, with 13 bases separating them. CDR3 sequence reads: CASRSSTGNTGELFF. In DNA form, the CDR3 reads TGCGCCAGCAGGTCCTCGACGGGAAACACCGGGGAGCTGTTTTTT.

The CDR3 spells CASSERNNDGYTF. CDR3 coding DNA: TGTGCCAGCAGCGAACGAAACAACGATGGCTACACCTTC. This sequence joins TRBV3-1 (or the pseudogene TRBV3-2) and TRBJ1-2; D not certain. V lost 5 bases and J 6 bases, leaving 13 bases between the germline ends. The CDR3 has 13 amino acids. Germline V gene data show CDR1 as LGHDT and CDR2 as YNNKEL (reference sequence).

V and J are TRBV7-6 and TRBJ2-2; TRBD1 matches 7 bases. This CDR3 is built from 15 residues. J was trimmed by 2 bases and V by 5 bases; bases with no gene match: 5. Germline V lookup: CDR1 SGHVS, CDR2 FNYEAQ. The CDR3 region has the DNA TGTGCCAGCAGCAAAGGGACAGCTAACACCGGGGAGCTGTTTTTT. Its translation is CASSKGTANTGELFF.

This clone was counted once. The chain combines TRBV28 with TRBJ1-2, with D uncertain. Trimming cost V 3 bases and J 8 bases, with 10 bases left between them. Per the germline V gene, CDR1 is MDHEN and CDR2 is SYDVKM. The CDR3 is 12 residues long. In DNA form, the CDR3 reads TGTGCCAGCAGTTTCAGGCCGGCAGGCTACACCTTC. Its protein product is CASSFRPAGYTF.

The chain carries TRBV28 and TRBJ2-2; possible D gene TRBD2, 6 bases. The CDR3 runs 13 residues. Trimming left V 7 bases short and J 6 bases short, with 12 bases between. Per germline, CDR1 MDHEN and CDR2 SYDVKM. This CDR3 is CASIPPGAGELFF. The CDR3 region has the DNA TGTGCCAGCATCCCTCCGGGGGCCGGGGAGCTGTTTTTT.

The chain carries TRBV10-3 and TRBJ1-1; TRBD1 is a possible D gene (6 bases). The CDR3 runs 13 residues. Germline assignment: CDR1 ENHRY and CDR2 SYGVKD. Trimming removed 6 bases from V and 3 bases from J, with 11 bases in between. Written as DNA, the CDR3 is TGTGCCATCAGCAGTGCAGGGGACACTGAAGCTTTCTTT. Protein product: CAISSAGDTEAFF.

This chain links TRBV5-4 with TRBJ1-2, with D hard to call. Trimming removed 1 base from V and 8 bases from J, with 12 bases in between. This CDR3 is 13 amino acids long. CDR1 is SGHNT and CDR2 is YYREEE in the germline V gene (reference sequence). The CDR3 reads CASSLRAELGYTF. Here the CDR3 DNA reads TGTGCCAGCAGCTTGAGAGCGGAGCTCGGCTACACCTTC.

The chain has TRBV5-1 and TRBJ1-2; 9 positions match TRBD1. The germline V gene encodes CDR1 SGHRS and CDR2 YFSETQ. This CDR3 is 14 amino acids long. V shed 4 bases and J 9 bases; nucleotides not matched to a gene: 10. Here the CDR3 reads CASSVGQGPGSYTF. CDR3 bases: TGCGCCAGCAGCGTCGGACAGGGGCCCGGGAGCTACACCTTC.

This sequence joins TRBV4-1 and TRBJ1-1; TRBD1 is a possible D gene (6 bases). CDR1 MGHRA and CDR2 YSYEKL come from the germline V gene. There are 18 residues in the CDR3. The V end lost 1 base, the J end lost 0 bases, and 18 bases lay between the germline ends. Written as DNA, the CDR3 is TGCGCCAGCAGCCAAGGGCGAGGGCCGGGGGGCATGAACACTGAAGCTTTCTTT. Its translation is CASSQGRGPGGMNTEAFF.

This clone came up once. The chain links TRBV4-2 to TRBJ2-6; D is uncertain. The CDR3 spans 15 residues. Germline lookup yields CDR1 LGHNA and CDR2 YNFKEQ. The ends were cut back, 0 bases at V and 1 base at J, with 4 bases in the middle. In nucleotides, the CDR3 is TGTGCCAGCAGCCAAGATTTATCTGGGGCCAACGTCCTGACTTTC. This translates into CASSQDLSGANVLTF.

The V and J genes are TRBV4-1 and TRBJ2-3; 7 bases line up with TRBD1. The V and J ends lost 0 bases and 4 bases, in that order; junction bases with no gene match: 10. The CDR3 spans 17 residues. The V gene's germline CDR1 is MGHRA and CDR2 YSYEKL. The DNA for the CDR3 is TGCGCCAGCAGCCAAGATGGGAGAACAGGGGTACCAGATACGCAGTATTTT. Translation gives CASSQDGRTGVPDTQYF.

V gene TRBV3-1 (or the pseudogene TRBV3-2) combines with J gene TRBJ2-3; D is ambiguous. V lost 2 bases and J 5 bases, leaving 5 bases between the germline ends. There are 12 residues in the CDR3. CDR1 is LGHDT, CDR2 YNNKEL, per germline (reference sequence). This chain's CDR3 is CASSQQEDTQYF. The CDR3 DNA reads as TGTGCCAGCAGCCAACAGGAAGATACGCAGTATTTT.

The chain is built from TRBV6-5 and TRBJ2-2; D perhaps matches TRBD1 (6 bases). CDR3 length equals 13 residues. Between the trimmed V and J ends, which lost 6 bases and 7 bases, there was a span of 12 bases. Germline CDR1 MNHEY, CDR2 SVGAGI. The CDR3 reads CASRGALVGELFF. DNA of the CDR3: TGTGCCAGCAGGGGGGCCCTTGTCGGGGAGCTGTTTTTT.